Given below is one T cell receptor beta chain in context. Its antigen is unidentified. The CDR3 consists of 16 residues. V lost 8 bases and J lost 0; bases outside the gene matches: 6. Germline-derived CDR1 and CDR2 are WNHNN and SYGVQD (reference sequence). Both 60 Vbeta primers and 13 Jbeta primers went into the PCR. TCRdb's table, derived via immunoSEQ multiplex PCR, lists solely in-frame clones and lacks some. The repertoire shows fewer than 150,000 clones; the top ten hold 1.5% to 2.5%. The sample originates from a study of cytomegalovirus exposure and HLA in healthy donors. Study-wide results and limits: Immune exposure information comprised only CMV serostatus. Versus the roughly 670-donor mean, an Asian-associated ancestry cluster reportedly showed fewer N-insertions in a later analysis.

This TCR came from an older woman in good health and CMV-seronegative. The V gene is TRBV10-1, the J gene TRBJ2-1, with 11 bases matching TRBD2. Sequences were obtained from PBMCs. CDR3 sequence: CASSGLAGNSYNEQFF. The DNA for the CDR3 is TGCGCCAGCTCCGGACTAGCGGGTAACTCCTACAATGAGCAGTTCTTC.